This is a list of T cell receptor beta chains from one sample in a study of human T cells and chemical hapten exposure. Each CDR3 protein gets one entry after TCRdb re-called the RACE reads with MiXCR. The sample holds under 50,000 distinct CDR3 sequences; approximately 11% are singletons and the top ten take around 2.5%. Specimen: whole blood, collected in connection with sensitization to the hapten diphenylcyclopropenone (DPC). All receptors derive from a middle-aged woman with alopecia areata. Some clones in this sample may be carry-over from other donors' samples. The CDR3 runs from the conserved cysteine through the conserved F or W. D genes are given only for firm matches. A row's size may be missing; if present it is once, few, many or a size class.

j_call,clone_size,cdr3_length,d_call,v_call,cdr3_nt,cdr3_aa
TRBJ2-5,many,11,NA,TRBV28,TGTGCCAGCGCCCGGGCCGAGACCCAGTACTTC,CASARAETQYF
TRBJ2-2,many,12,NA,TRBV7-9,TGTGCCAGCAGCGAGAACACCGGGGAGCTGTTTTTT,CASSENTGELFF
TRBJ2-5,many,11,NA,TRBV7-2,TGTGCCAGCAGCTTGGGGGGGCCTCCGGACTTC,CASSLGGPPDF
TRBJ2-6,few,13,NA,TRBV20-1,TGCAGTGCTAGGACAATTGGGGCCAACGTCCTGACTTTC,CSARTIGANVLTF
TRBJ2-5,few,13,TRBD2,TRBV7-9,TGTGCCAGCAGCTCGGGACTAGATGAGACCCAGTACTTC,CASSSGLDETQYF
TRBJ1-4,NA,12,NA,TRBV11-2,TGTGCCAGCAGCTCGGGGGGGAGAAAACTGTTTTTT,CASSSGGRKLFF
TRBJ2-7,few,14,TRBD2,TRBV12-3/TRBV12-4,TGTGCCAGCAGTTTCGGGGGGATGGGGTACGAGCAGTACTTC,CASSFGGMGYEQYF
TRBJ1-4,few,13,NA,TRBV28,TGTGCCAGCGGGGGGATCCGTAATGAAAAACTGTTTTTT,CASGGIRNEKLFF
TRBJ2-3,few,12,NA,TRBV28,TGTGCCAGCAACGTCCCGGGGGATACGCAGTATTTT,CASNVPGDTQYF
TRBJ1-3,NA,15,NA,TRBV11-2,TGTGCCAGCAGCTTAGAATCATTCTCTGGAAACACCATATATTTT,CASSLESFSGNTIYF